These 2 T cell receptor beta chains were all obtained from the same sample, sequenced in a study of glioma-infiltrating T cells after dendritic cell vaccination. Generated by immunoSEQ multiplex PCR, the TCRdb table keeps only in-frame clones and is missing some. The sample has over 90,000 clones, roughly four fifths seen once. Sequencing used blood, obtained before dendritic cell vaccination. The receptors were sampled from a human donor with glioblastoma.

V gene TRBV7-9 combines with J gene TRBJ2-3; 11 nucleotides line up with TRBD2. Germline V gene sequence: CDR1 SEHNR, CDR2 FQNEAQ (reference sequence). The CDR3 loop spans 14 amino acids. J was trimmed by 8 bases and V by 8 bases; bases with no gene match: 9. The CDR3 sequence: CASETSGEDGTQYF. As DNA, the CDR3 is TGTGCCAGCGAGACTAGCGGGGAAGATGGTACGCAGTATTTT.

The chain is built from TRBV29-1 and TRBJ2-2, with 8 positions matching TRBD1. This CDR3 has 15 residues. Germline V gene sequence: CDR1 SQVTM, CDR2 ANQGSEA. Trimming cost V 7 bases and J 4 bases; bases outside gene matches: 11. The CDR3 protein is CSALHRGVGTGELFF. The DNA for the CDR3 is TGCAGCGCCCTACACAGGGGGGTAGGCACCGGGGAGCTGTTTTTT.